The 23 T cell receptor beta chains presented below share a single source sample, sequenced in a study of blood T cells in healthy people across ages. PCR was performed a second time for 7 to 11 cycles using a sample-barcoded 5' primer and a J-beta primer mix. TCRdb re-derived calls from the 5' RACE reads in MiXCR, one entry per CDR3 protein. Among 790,000 or so distinct CDR3 sequences listed, around half were seen once. Sequencing used blood. These receptors originate from a man at least 80 years old in good health.

V usage is TRBV7-9 and J usage is TRBJ1-2; 8 bases are a match to TRBD1. This CDR3 has 15 amino acids. V shed 4 bases and J 8 bases; nucleotides not matched to a gene: 12. Germline V gene sequence: CDR1 SEHNR, CDR2 FQNEAQ (reference sequence). CDR3 loop: CASSYERTGSGGYTF. CDR3 DNA sequence: TGTGCCAGCAGCTACGAGAGGACAGGGTCGGGCGGCTACACCTTC.

J is TRBJ2-3 and V is TRBV7-6, with D possibly TRBD1 on 6 matching bases. V was cut by 0 bases and J by 2 bases, with 15 bases left in between. Germline V gene sequence: CDR1 SGHVS, CDR2 FNYEAQ. The CDR3 spans 17 residues. The chain's CDR3 is CASSLARRGTTTDTQYF. CDR3 bases: TGTGCCAGCAGCTTAGCGCGAAGGGGGACCACCACAGATACGCAGTATTTT.

The chain combines TRBV30 with TRBJ2-1, with D possibly TRBD2 on 5 matching bases. CDR1 and CDR2 from the germline V gene are GTSNPN and SVGIG (reference sequence). This CDR3 is 12 amino acids long. V was shortened by 1 base and J by 9 bases, with 10 bases between the two germline ends. CDR3 loop: CAWSGTEAEQFF. In DNA form, the CDR3 reads TGTGCCTGGAGTGGGACGGAGGCTGAGCAGTTCTTC.

CDR3 DNA sequence: TGCAGTGCTAGAGATTTCAGGGACTCGAGCAGGAATGAGCAGTTCTTC. Translation gives CSARDFRDSSRNEQFF. The chain couples TRBV20-1 to TRBJ2-1, with a tentative D call TRBD2 (6 bases). The CDR3 is 16 amino acids. Trimming stripped 0 bases from V and 7 bases from J, with 19 bases between. Germline V gene data show CDR1 as DFQATT and CDR2 as SNEGSKA (reference sequence).

This chain connects TRBV2 to TRBJ1-2, with 9 bases identical to TRBD1. Germline V gene sequence: CDR1 SNHLY, CDR2 FYNNEI. The CDR3 loop spans 13 amino acids. V was clipped by 6 bases and J by 7 bases; unmatched bases: 6. CDR3 DNA sequence: TGTGCCAGCAGCTCCGGGACAGGGTGTGGCTACACCTTC. It encodes CASSSGTGCGYTF.

This clonotype was seen more than once but under ten times. V usage is TRBV14 and J usage is TRBJ2-7; TRBD1 is a possible D gene (6 bases). The CDR3 is made up of 17 amino acids. Looked up from germline, CDR1 is SGHDN and CDR2 is FVKESK. V was trimmed by 1 base and J by 6 bases, leaving 22 bases between them. CDR3 sequence: CASSQVTGLRTTIEQYF. CDR3 nucleotide sequence: TGTGCCAGCAGCCAAGTTACAGGGTTGAGGACCACCATCGAGCAGTACTTC.

As concerns this clonotype: A read error is possible here, since a much larger clone lies one base away. The chain has TRBV19 and TRBJ2-1, with a weak D call TRBD2 (5 bases). This CDR3 is 13 amino acids long. Trimming shortened V by 0 bases and J by 9 bases, and 9 bases separated the two germline ends. Germline V CDR1 and CDR2: LNHDA, SQIVND (reference sequence). CDR3 protein: CASSIDGGREQFF. CDR3 nucleotides: TGTGCCAGTAGTATAGATGGAGGTCGTGAGCAGTTCTTC. Drawing the rest from reference TRBV19 and TRBJ2-1, the complete variable domain is DGGITQSPKYLFRKEGQNVTLSCEQNLNHDAMYWYRQDPGQGLRLIYYSQIVNDFQKGDIAEGYSVSREKKESFPLTVTSAQKNPTAFYLCASSIDGGREQFFGPGTRLTVL.

The V call is TRBV12-3 or TRBV12-4, the J call TRBJ2-7; TRBD1 or TRBD2 may be the D gene (5 bases each). This CDR3 has 15 residues. V was pared by 6 bases and J by 3 bases, with 18 bases between. DNA for the CDR3: TGTGCCAGCAGCCGTCCGGGACGCGGATTCTACGAGCAGTACTTC. Protein: CASSRPGRGFYEQYF.

The V gene is TRBV6-1, the J gene TRBJ2-5, with D maybe TRBD1 (5 bases). The J call may not be correct, given that the DNA end is closer to TRBJ2-7. From germline, CDR1 is MNHNS and CDR2 SASEGT. The CDR3 runs 14 residues. This chain's CDR3 is CASSLLQVLNEQYF. For the CDR3, the DNA is TGTGCCAGCAGTCTCCTACAGGTATTGAACGAGCAGTACTTC.

This chain connects TRBV30 to TRBJ2-1; TRBD1 or TRBD2 may be the D gene (5 bases each). Trimming pared 7 bases from V and 0 bases from J, leaving 22 bases between. CDR3 length equals 17 residues. CDR1 is GTSNPN and CDR2 is SVGIG in the germline V gene (reference sequence). CDR3 amino acids: CAFSGAPQISSYNEQFF. In nucleotides, the CDR3 is TGTGCCTTCTCCGGGGCCCCCCAAATTAGCTCCTACAATGAGCAGTTCTTC.

The chain employs TRBV5-6 and TRBJ2-1; TRBD2 aligns across 14 bases. CDR1 is SGHDT and CDR2 is YYEEEE in the germline V gene. The CDR3 runs 19 residues. Trimming removed 4 bases from V and 1 base from J; junction bases left unmatched: 10. DNA for the CDR3: TGTGCCAGCAGCCCGGGACTAGCGGGAGATATTCGTTCCTACAATGAGCAGTTCTTC. This translates into CASSPGLAGDIRSYNEQFF. Using reference TRBV5-6 and TRBJ2-1 for the parts outside the CDR3, the full variable domain is DAGVTQSPTHLIKTRGQQVTLRCSPKSGHDTVSWYQQALGQGPQFIFQYYEEEERQRGNFPDRFSGHQFPNYSSELNVNALLLGDSALYLCASSPGLAGDIRSYNEQFFGPGTRLTVL.

This clonotype was seen a handful of times. A read error may be the cause here, since a much bigger clone is one base away. This rearrangement joins TRBV6-2 or TRBV6-3 to TRBJ2-1; 8 bases line up with TRBD1. The J call could be wrong; TRBJ2-7 is a better fit for the DNA end. From germline, CDR1 is MNHEY and CDR2 SVGEGT. The CDR3 covers 14 residues. The CDR3 reads CAGSRQGSYNEQYF. Here the CDR3 DNA reads TGTGCCGGCAGTCGACAGGGGTCCTACAATGAGCAGTACTTC.

The chain couples TRBV20-1 to TRBJ2-1; 12 bases are shared with TRBD2. Trimming took 6 bases from V and 2 from J; bases not matched to a gene: 14. Germline CDR1 is DFQATT and CDR2 is SNEGSKA (reference sequence). CDR3 length: 18 residues. The CDR3 region is CSASPPLAGGMAYNEQFF. The CDR3 bases are TGCAGTGCATCCCCTCCGCTAGCGGGAGGGATGGCCTACAATGAGCAGTTCTTC.

This clonotype was observed a few times. The chain carries TRBV20-1 and TRBJ1-2, with 9 bases lining up with TRBD1. Per the germline V gene, CDR1 is DFQATT and CDR2 is SNEGSKA (reference sequence). The trim removed 3 bases at V and 4 bases at J, leaving 12 bases unmatched. The CDR3 totals 16 residues. CDR3: CSARIQGAVGTYGYTF. In nucleotides, the CDR3 is TGCAGTGCTAGGATACAGGGGGCCGTCGGAACCTATGGCTACACCTTC.

As DNA, the CDR3 is TGTGCCAGCAGTTTTAGCGGAGGAGGTAGAACAGATACGCAGTATTTT. Amino acids: CASSFSGGGRTDTQYF. This rearrangement joins TRBV12-3 or TRBV12-4 to TRBJ2-3, with D perhaps matching TRBD2 (6 bases). The CDR3 has 16 amino acids. V lost 3 bases and J lost 3, with 16 bases in between.

The sample holds many counts of this clonotype. This chain links TRBV15 with TRBJ2-7; D not certain. Trimming took off 0 bases at V and 0 bases at J, with 9 bases between the two ends. This CDR3 is built from 15 residues. The germline CDR1 and CDR2 sequences are LNHNV and YYDKDF (reference sequence). The CDR3 DNA reads TGTGCCACCAGCAGAGATGGCCAGAGCTCCTACGAGCAGTACTTC. As protein: CATSRDGQSSYEQYF.

This clonotype was detected a few times. The rearrangement links TRBV9 to TRBJ2-1, with D hard to call. The V end was cut by 0 bases, the J end by 6 bases, with 4 bases between. The CDR3 totals 12 residues. Germline V lookup: CDR1 SGDLS, CDR2 YYNGEE. CDR3 coding DNA: TGTGCCAGCAGCGTAGACGCCAATGAGCAGTTCTTC. This translates into CASSVDANEQFF. The whole variable domain, filled in from reference TRBV9 and TRBJ2-1, reads DSGVTQTPKHLITATGQRVTLRCSPRSGDLSVYWYQQSLDQGLQFLIQYYNGEERAKGNILERFSAQQFPDLHSELNLSSLELGDSALYFCASSVDANEQFFGPGTRLTVL.

This clonotype has more than one count but fewer than ten. The chain couples TRBV7-9 to TRBJ2-7, with D tentatively TRBD1 (5 bases). This CDR3 region has 14 residues. Germline V CDR1 and CDR2: SEHNR, FQNEAQ (reference sequence). V lost 1 base, J lost 2 bases, and 9 bases lay in between. CDR3 in DNA: TGTGCCAGCAGCTTAGAACAGGTCCCCTACGAGCAGTACTTC. Translation gives CASSLEQVPYEQYF.

The rearrangement links TRBV12-3 or TRBV12-4 to TRBJ2-1; 7 bases are shared with TRBD1. The length of the CDR3 is 15 residues. V was clipped by 5 bases and J by 15 bases; unmatched bases: 19. The DNA of the CDR3 is TGTGCCAGCAGTCCTCCCTCGACAGGGTGGGTGGTTCGGTTCTTC. Residues: CASSPPSTGWVVRFF.

This clonotype was detected a few times. CDR3 in DNA: TGTGCCATCAGCGGAAGTTCAGCGGCCTCCTACAATGAGCAGTTCTTC. Translation gives CAISGSSAASYNEQFF. The chain joins TRBV27 to TRBJ2-1; possible D gene TRBD2, 5 bases. CDR1 and CDR2 (germline): MNHEY, SMNVEV (reference sequence). This CDR3 region has 16 residues. V gave up 10 bases and J gave up 0 bases, with 19 bases separating them.

This clonotype was recorded a few times. DNA of the CDR3: TGCAGCGTTTTCCCGTTGAATCGTCTTGGGTGGACGTACAATGAGCAGTTCTTC. Its protein is CSVFPLNRLGWTYNEQFF. The chain couples TRBV29-1 to TRBJ2-1; D gene unclear. This CDR3 contains 18 residues. From germline, CDR1 is SQVTM and CDR2 ANQGSEA. The V and J ends lost 5 bases and 4 bases respectively, with 27 bases between them.

This clonotype was recorded at least ten times. V usage is TRBV10-3 and J usage is TRBJ2-7, with 9 bases identical to TRBD1. Germline V gene sequence: CDR1 ENHRY, CDR2 SYGVKD. Losses at the gene ends were 8 bases for V and 2 bases for J; bases not matched to a gene: 7. The CDR3 has 14 amino acids. The CDR3 nucleotides are TGTGCCATCGGGCCGGACAGGGGAACCTACGAGCAGTACTTC. Protein sequence: CAIGPDRGTYEQYF.

In its sample, this clonotype was seen many times. The rearrangement links TRBV6-6 to TRBJ2-3, with 8 positions matching TRBD1. V lost 6 bases to trimming and J lost 0 bases; unmatched junction nucleotides: 8. This CDR3 is 16 amino acids long. CDR1 and CDR2 (germline): MNHNY, SVGAGI (reference sequence). The CDR3 reads CASRKQGVTSTDTQYF. The CDR3 DNA follows: TGTGCCAGCAGAAAACAGGGGGTGACTAGCACAGATACGCAGTATTTT.